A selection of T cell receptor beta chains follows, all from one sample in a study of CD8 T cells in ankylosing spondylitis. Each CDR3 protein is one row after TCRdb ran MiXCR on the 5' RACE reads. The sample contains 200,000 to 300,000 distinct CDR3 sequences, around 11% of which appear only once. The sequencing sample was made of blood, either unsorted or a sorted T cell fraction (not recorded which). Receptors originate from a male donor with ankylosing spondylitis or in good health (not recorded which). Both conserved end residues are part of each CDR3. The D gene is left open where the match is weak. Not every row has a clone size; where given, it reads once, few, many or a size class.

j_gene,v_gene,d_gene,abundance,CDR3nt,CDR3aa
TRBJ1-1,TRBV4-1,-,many,TGCGCCAGCAGCCATGGGTCGGGGGCTGAAGCTTTCTTT,CASSHGSGAEAFF
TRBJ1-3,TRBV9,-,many,TGTGCCAGCAGCGCGGCTTATGGAAACACCATATATTTT,CASSAAYGNTIYF
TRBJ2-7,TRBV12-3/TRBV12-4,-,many,TGTGCCAGCAGTTTAGACGGGGCTGGTCTACAGTACTTC,CASSLDGAGLQYF
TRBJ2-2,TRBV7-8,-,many,TGTGCCAGCAGCTCGATCAGGGGCACCGGGGAGCTGTTTTTT,CASSSIRGTGELFF
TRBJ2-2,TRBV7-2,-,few,TGTGCCAGCACCCCAAGTGGGCGGGAGAACACCGGGGAGCTGTTTTTT,CASTPSGRENTGELFF
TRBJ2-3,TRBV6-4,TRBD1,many,TGTGCCAGCAGTGACGGGACAGGGGAACGAGATACGCAGTATTTT,CASSDGTGERDTQYF
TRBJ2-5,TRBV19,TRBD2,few,TGTGCCAGTAACTCGCGGGAGACGGAGACCCAGTACTTC,CASNSRETETQYF
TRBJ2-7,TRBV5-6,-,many,TGTGCCAGCAGCCGGCGTGGGGGAGGCTACGAGCAGTACTTC,CASSRRGGGYEQYF
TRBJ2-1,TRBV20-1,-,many,TGCAGTGCTAGAGATCTTTGGCAGGGCAATTCCTACAATGAGCAGTTCTTC,CSARDLWQGNSYNEQFF
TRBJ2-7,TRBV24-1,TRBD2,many,TGTGCCACCAGTAGCGGGAGGGCTTCCTACGAGCAGTACTTC,CATSSGRASYEQYF
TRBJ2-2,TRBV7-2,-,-,TGTGCCAGCAGCTACCTCTGGACCGAGGGCGGGAAGCTGTTTTTT,CASSYLWTEGGKLFF
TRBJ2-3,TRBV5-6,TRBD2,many,TGTGCCAGCAGCTTGCTTGGTACTAGCGAGACAGATACGCAGTATTTT,CASSLLGTSETDTQYF
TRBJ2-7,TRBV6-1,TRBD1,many,TGTGCCACCACGACAGGGAGCGTGGGCGGCGAGCAGTACTTC,CATTTGSVGGEQYF
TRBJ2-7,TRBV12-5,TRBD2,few,TGTGCTAGTGGTCCTAGCGGGAGCTCAGGGGAGCAGTACTTC,CASGPSGSSGEQYF
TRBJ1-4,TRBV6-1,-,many,TGTGCCAGCAGTCCACGGACAGATGAAAAACTGTTTTTT,CASSPRTDEKLFF
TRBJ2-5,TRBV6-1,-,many,TGTGCCAGCAGTGAATACCTGGGCGGAGAGACCCAGTACTTC,CASSEYLGGETQYF
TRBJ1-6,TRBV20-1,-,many,TGCAGTGCTCCCCATGTTGAGGGTGATACTTCACCCCTCCACTTT,CSAPHVEGDTSPLHF
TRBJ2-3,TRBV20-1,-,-,TGCAGTGCTGGGATTTCGACAGTCTATCGCACAGATACGCAGTATTTT,CSAGISTVYRTDTQYF
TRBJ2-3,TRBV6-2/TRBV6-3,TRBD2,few,TGTGCCAGCAGTGCGACTAGCGGTGATACGCAGTATTTT,CASSATSGDTQYF